These 7 T cell receptor delta chains originate from one sample sequenced in a study of gamma-delta chains in newborns, infants, children. TCRdb ran CATT on the reads. Of roughly 3,000 delta-chain clones detected, over 2% appear once; the ten largest clones hold approximately 5.9%. Sequencing was done on a sample of blood. The source of these receptors is a child who was a newborn, infant or young child, either healthy, febrile or measles-vaccinated (not recorded which).

Points on this clone: A much larger clone lies one base from this, so it may be a read error. The chain recombines TRDV2 with TRDJ2, with 7 positions matching TRDD3. This CDR3 has 18 amino acids. The germline V gene encodes CDR1 GEAIGNYY and CDR2 EKD. The CDR3 spells CACGTVGGDDLLTAQLFF. The CDR3, as DNA: TGTGCCTGTGGCACCGTTGGGGGAGACGACCTTTTGACAGCACAACTCTTCTTT.

This clone turned up a few times. A read error is the likely source, as a far larger clone sits one nucleotide away. The V and J genes are TRDV2 and TRDJ2, with D perhaps given as TRDD2 or TRDD3 (7 bases each). CDR3 length: 20 residues. Germline CDR1 GEAIGNYY, CDR2 EKD. Trimming cost V 1 base and J 4 bases, with 27 bases left between them. The CDR3 sequence: CACDTVPTQGGGPRTAQLFF. The CDR3 bases are TGTGCCTGTGACACAGTTCCTACCCAGGGTGGGGGACCCCGGACAGCACAACTCTTCTTT.

To note about this clone: The likely explanation is a read error, given a far larger clone one base away. The chain carries TRDV2 and TRDJ3, with 7 bases lining up with TRDD3. The length of the CDR3 is 18 residues. Germline lookup yields CDR1 GEAIGNYY and CDR2 EKD. CDR3 sequence (DNA): TGTGCCCGTGACACCACTGGGGCGAGCTCCTGGGACACCCGACAGATGTTTTTC. Translated, it gives CARDTTGASSWDTRQMFF.

This clone qualifies as medium-sized. The rearrangement joins TRDV2 to TRDJ1, with 8 bases aligning to TRDD3. Germline V gene lookup returns CDR1 GEAIGNYY and CDR2 EKD. The trim removed 6 bases at V and 0 bases at J, leaving 17 bases unmatched. There are 18 residues in the CDR3. The CDR3 DNA reads as TGTGCCTGTACTCCACTACTGGGGGTCGACCAGTACACCGATAAACTCATCTTT. Encoded protein: CACTPLLGVDQYTDKLIF.

Only a few counts were recorded for this clone. The chain combines TRDV2 with TRDJ3; 11 nucleotides line up with TRDD3. The CDR3 runs 22 residues. With 0 bases clipped from V and 2 bases from J, the junction kept 14 bases outside the gene matches. Germline CDR1 GEAIGNYY, CDR2 EKD. The CDR3 sequence is CACDTVLPLGDTRTWDTRQMFF. CDR3 DNA: TGTGCCTGTGACACCGTGCTTCCCTTGGGGGATACGCGTACCTGGGACACCCGACAGATGTTTTTC.

A remark on this clone: This may be a read error: a much more frequent sequence differs by one nucleotide. The V and J genes are TRDV2 and TRDJ1; TRDD3 matches 13 bases. The CDR3 spans 15 residues. From germline, CDR1 is GEAIGNYY and CDR2 EKD. J lost 3 bases, V lost 5 bases, and 5 bases had no gene match. Here the CDR3 DNA reads TGTGCCTGTGGCAGACTGGGGGATACGTCCGATAAACTCATCTTT. The encoded protein is CACGRLGDTSDKLIF.

Details on this clone: It differs at one base from a far larger clone, so likely a read error. The rearrangement joins TRDV2 to TRDJ1; D gene unclear. The CDR3 contains 16 residues. Between the trimmed V and J ends, which lost 0 bases and 9 bases, there was a span of 22 bases. Germline values: CDR1 GEAIGNYY, CDR2 EKD. Here the CDR3 reads CACDTAEGSGSTELIF. CDR3 DNA: TGTGCCTGTGACACCGCGGAGGGTTCCGGGTCTACGGAACTCATCTTT.